This TCR beta chain was sequenced during a study of T cells in Graves' hyperthyroidism and ophthalmopathy. Broader study findings: It was a median around 6 months before onset that the model predicted ophthalmopathy.

Calling Graves' hyperthyroidism stable meant ophthalmopathy did not progress within 18 months. Patients were excluded because of uncontrolled infection, other autoimmune disease, pregnancy or lactation. This clonotype was picked up many times. Its antigen is currently unknown. This CDR3 spans 15 amino acids. Germline CDR1 reads MNHNS; CDR2 reads SASEGT. Deletions cut 6 bases from V and 4 bases from J, with 16 bases between. Template material for amplifying TCR beta CDR3 regions consisted of RNA transcripts. An initial round of RT-PCR targeting the TCR CDR3 relied on the HTBI primer set. TCRdb re-called the multiplex PCR reads through MiXCR, storing one row per CDR3 protein. Counted here are 470,000 or so distinct CDR3 sequences, around 20% occurring once; the ten biggest clones make up approximately 26%.

The chain recombines TRBV6-1 with TRBJ1-5, with a tentative D call TRBD1 (5 bases). Sequenced sample: blood. The receptor was isolated from a man aged 18-30 years with Graves' hyperthyroidism. CDR3 sequence: CASSRGGQPNQPQHF. The CDR3 region has the DNA TGTGCCAGCAGCCGGGGCGGGCAGCCAAATCAGCCCCAGCATTTT.